One TCR beta chain is described in this entry. Its specificity is unknown. The data derive from a study of shared clonotypes between healthy human individuals. Study results and limitations: It was the non-shared clonotypes that had lower generation probabilities than clonotypes shared by all four donors.

Sequenced by immunoSEQ multiplex PCR; TCRdb stores in-frame clones only, minus some. The table includes some 380,000 clones, 96% detected once. The sample taken for sequencing was memory CD8+ T cells sorted from blood. Subset in this sample: CD45RO+ cells pooled with CCR7-negative TemRA cells. This clonotype originated in a man between 25 and 39 years old in good health.

The CDR3 here is CASSLDTYVLTF. In DNA, the CDR3 is TGTGCCAGCAGCTTGGACACATATGTCCTGACTTTC. This chain joins TRBV5-6 and TRBJ2-6, with D unresolved. CDR3 length equals 12 residues. Germline lookup yields CDR1 SGHDT and CDR2 YYEEEE. Trimming took 0 bases from V and 13 from J, leaving 8 bases between them.